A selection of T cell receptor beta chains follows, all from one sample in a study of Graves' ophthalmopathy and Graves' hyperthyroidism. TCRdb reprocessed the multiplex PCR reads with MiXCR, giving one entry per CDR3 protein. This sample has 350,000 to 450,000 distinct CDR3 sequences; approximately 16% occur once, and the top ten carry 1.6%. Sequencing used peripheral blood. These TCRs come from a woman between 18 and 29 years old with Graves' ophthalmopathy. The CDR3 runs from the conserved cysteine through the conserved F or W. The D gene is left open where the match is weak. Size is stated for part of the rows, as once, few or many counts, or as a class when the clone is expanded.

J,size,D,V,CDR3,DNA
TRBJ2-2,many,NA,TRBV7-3,CATQEGTNTGELFF,TGTGCCACTCAGGAGGGGACCAACACCGGGGAGCTGTTTTTT
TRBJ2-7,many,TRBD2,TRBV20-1,CSGLAGYEQYF,TGCAGTGGACTAGCGGGGTACGAGCAGTACTTC
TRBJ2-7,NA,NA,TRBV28,CASSQWAVPQYF,TGTGCCAGCAGTCAATGGGCGGTTCCTCAGTACTTC
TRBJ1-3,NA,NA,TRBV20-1,CSASGPLTLRNTIYF,TGCAGTGCTAGCGGACCCCTAACTCTGAGAAACACCATATATTTT
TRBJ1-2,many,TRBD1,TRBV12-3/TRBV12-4,CASSWDRDGYTF,TGTGCCAGCAGCTGGGACAGGGATGGCTACACCTTC
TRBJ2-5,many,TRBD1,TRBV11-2,CASSLGGTGDETQYF,TGTGCCAGCAGCTTAGGTGGCACAGGGGACGAGACCCAGTACTTC
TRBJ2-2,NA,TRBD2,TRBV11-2,CASSLVLAGHPGTGELFF,TGTGCCAGCAGCTTAGTTCTAGCGGGCCATCCAGGGACCGGGGAGCTGTTTTTT
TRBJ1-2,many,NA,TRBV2,CASRGDLGYTF,TGTGCCAGCAGGGGGGACCTCGGCTACACCTTC
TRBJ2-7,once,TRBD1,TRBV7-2,CASSVDRGPYEQYF,TGTGCCAGCAGCGTGGACAGGGGACCCTACGAGCAGTACTTC
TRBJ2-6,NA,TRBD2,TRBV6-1,CASSEEASGLSGANVLTF,TGTGCCAGCAGTGAAGAAGCTAGCGGCCTCTCTGGGGCCAACGTCCTGACTTTC
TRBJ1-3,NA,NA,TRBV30,CAWTPMASQGKDTIYF,TGTGCCTGGACGCCAATGGCATCCCAGGGGAAGGACACCATATATTTT
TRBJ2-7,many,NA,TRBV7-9,CASSSKSPYEQYF,TGTGCCAGCAGCTCTAAAAGCCCCTACGAGCAGTACTTC
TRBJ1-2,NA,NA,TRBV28,CASSSPTTGMSISYTF,TGTGCCAGCAGTTCCCCTACCACCGGGATGTCTATCAGCTACACCTTC
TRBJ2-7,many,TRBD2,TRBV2,CASSEPRLAGAHVSYEQYF,TGTGCCAGCAGTGAACCCCGACTAGCGGGGGCACACGTATCCTACGAGCAGTACTTC
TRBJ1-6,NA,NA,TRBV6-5,CASSFPGQGGYSPLHF,TGTGCCAGCAGTTTCCCGGGACAAGGAGGGTATTCACCCCTCCACTTT
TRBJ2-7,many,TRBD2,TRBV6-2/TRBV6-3,CASSKGLAGVRTEQYF,TGTGCCAGCAGTAAGGGACTAGCGGGAGTAAGGACGGAGCAGTACTTC
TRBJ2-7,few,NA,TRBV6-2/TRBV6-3,CASRTIRTRSYEQYF,TGTGCCAGCAGAACAATCAGGACACGTTCCTACGAGCAGTACTTC
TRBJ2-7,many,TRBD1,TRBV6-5,CASSYSMSRGTGEQYF,TGTGCCAGCAGTTACTCGATGAGCAGGGGGACGGGCGAGCAGTACTTC
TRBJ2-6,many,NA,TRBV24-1,CATSDPVRATGANVLTF,TGTGCCACCAGTGATCCTGTCAGGGCTACTGGGGCCAACGTCCTGACTTTC
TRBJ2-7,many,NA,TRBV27,CASSGRNSYEQYF,TGTGCCAGCAGTGGACGGAACTCCTACGAGCAGTACTTC
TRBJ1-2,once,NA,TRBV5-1,CASTISGRAYGYTF,TGCGCCAGCACCATCTCCGGGAGGGCCTATGGCTACACCTTC
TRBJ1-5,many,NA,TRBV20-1,CSARADNNQPQHF,TGCAGTGCTAGGGCCGACAACAATCAGCCCCAGCATTTT
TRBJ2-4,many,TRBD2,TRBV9,CASSVAGGPGNIQYF,TGTGCCAGCAGCGTAGCGGGAGGGCCAGGAAACATTCAGTACTTC
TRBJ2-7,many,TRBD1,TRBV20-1,CSARAETGGYEQYF,TGCAGTGCTAGAGCTGAGACAGGGGGATACGAGCAGTACTTC
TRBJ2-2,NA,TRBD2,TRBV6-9,CAGGLAGEDTGELFF,TGTGCCGGAGGGCTAGCGGGAGAAGACACCGGGGAGCTGTTTTTT
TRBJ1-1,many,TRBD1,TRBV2,CASSKIDRGTEAFF,TGTGCCAGCAGTAAGATCGACAGGGGGACTGAAGCTTTCTTT
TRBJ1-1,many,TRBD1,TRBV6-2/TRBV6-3,CASSSGTGGLEAFF,TGTGCCAGCAGTTCCGGGACAGGGGGGTTGGAGGCTTTCTTT
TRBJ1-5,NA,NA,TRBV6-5,CASSYQENQHF,TGTGCCAGCAGTTACCAGGAGAACCAGCATTTT
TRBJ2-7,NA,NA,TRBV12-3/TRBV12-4,CASSLEDKGRYEQYF,TGTGCCAGCAGTTTAGAGGACAAGGGACGCTACGAGCAGTACTTC
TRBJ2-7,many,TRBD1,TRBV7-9,CASSFAGQGVEEQYF,TGTGCCAGCAGCTTTGCGGGACAGGGGGTTGAAGAGCAGTACTTC